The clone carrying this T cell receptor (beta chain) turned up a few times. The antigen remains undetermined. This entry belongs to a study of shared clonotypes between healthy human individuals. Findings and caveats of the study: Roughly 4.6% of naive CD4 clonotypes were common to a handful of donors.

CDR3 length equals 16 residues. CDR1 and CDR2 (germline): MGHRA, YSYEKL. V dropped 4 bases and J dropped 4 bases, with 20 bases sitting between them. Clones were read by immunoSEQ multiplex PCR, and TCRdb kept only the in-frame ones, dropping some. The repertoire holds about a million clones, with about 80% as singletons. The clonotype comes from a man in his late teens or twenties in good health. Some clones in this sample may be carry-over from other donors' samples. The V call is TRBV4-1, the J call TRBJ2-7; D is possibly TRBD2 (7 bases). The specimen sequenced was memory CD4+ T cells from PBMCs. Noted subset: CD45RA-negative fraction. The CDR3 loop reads CASSLSGDTRNYEQYF. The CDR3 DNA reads TGCGCCAGCAGCCTGAGCGGGGACACCCGGAATTACGAGCAGTACTTC.